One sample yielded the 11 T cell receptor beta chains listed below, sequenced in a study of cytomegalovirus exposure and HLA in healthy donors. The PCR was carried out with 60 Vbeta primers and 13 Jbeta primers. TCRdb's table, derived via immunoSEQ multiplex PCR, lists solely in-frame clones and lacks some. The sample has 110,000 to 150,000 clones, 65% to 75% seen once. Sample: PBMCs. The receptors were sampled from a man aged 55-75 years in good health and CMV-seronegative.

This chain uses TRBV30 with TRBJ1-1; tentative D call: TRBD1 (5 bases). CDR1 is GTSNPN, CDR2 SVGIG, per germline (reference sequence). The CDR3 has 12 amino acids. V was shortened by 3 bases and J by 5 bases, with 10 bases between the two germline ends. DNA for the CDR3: TGTGCCTGGAGAAGGGGAGGAACTGAAGCTTTCTTT. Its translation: CAWRRGGTEAFF.

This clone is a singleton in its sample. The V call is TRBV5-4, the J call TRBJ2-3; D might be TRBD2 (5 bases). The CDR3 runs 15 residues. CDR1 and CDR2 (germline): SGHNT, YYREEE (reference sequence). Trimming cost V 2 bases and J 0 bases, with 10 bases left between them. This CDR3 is CASSFLAGSTDTQYF. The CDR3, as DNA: TGTGCCAGCAGCTTCCTAGCAGGCAGCACAGATACGCAGTATTTT.

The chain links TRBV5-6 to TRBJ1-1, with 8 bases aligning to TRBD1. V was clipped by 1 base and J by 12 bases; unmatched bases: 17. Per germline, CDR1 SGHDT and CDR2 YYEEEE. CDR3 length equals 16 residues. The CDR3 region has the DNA TGTGCCAGCAGCTTGTGGACAGGGCAATCGTGGTGGGTGACTTTCTTT. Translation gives CASSLWTGQSWWVTFF.

The CDR3 DNA reads as TGTGCCTGGAGGACAGGGACGTGGGAGCAGTTCTTC. Its protein is CAWRTGTWEQFF. This sequence joins TRBV30 and TRBJ2-1, with 7 bases fitting TRBD1. This CDR3 region has 12 residues. Germline V CDR1 and CDR2: GTSNPN, SVGIG (reference sequence). V dropped 3 bases and J dropped 10; count of bases not matched to a gene: 6. The whole variable domain, filled in from reference TRBV30 and TRBJ2-1, reads SQTIHQWPATLVQPVGSPLSLECTVEGTSNPNLYWYRQAAGRGLQLLFYSVGIGQISSEVPQNLSASRPQDRQFILSSKKLLLSDSGFYLCAWRTGTWEQFFGPGTRLTVL.

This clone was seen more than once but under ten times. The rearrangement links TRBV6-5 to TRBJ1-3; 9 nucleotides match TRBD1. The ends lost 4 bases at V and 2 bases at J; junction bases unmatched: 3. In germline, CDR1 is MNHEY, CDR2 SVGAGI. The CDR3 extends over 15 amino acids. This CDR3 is CASSLQGAAGNTIYF. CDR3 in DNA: TGTGCCAGCAGTTTACAGGGGGCGGCTGGAAACACCATATATTTT.

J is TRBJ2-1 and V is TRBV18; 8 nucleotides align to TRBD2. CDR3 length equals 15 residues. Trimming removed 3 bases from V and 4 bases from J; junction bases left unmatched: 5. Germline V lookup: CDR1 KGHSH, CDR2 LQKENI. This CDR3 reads CASSPIGGGYNEQFF. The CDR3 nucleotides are TGTGCCAGCTCACCCATCGGGGGGGGTTACAATGAGCAGTTCTTC.

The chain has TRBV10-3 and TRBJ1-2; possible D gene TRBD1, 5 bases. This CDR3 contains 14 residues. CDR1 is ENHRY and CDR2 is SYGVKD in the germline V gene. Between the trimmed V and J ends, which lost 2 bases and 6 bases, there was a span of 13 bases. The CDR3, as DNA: TGTGCCATCAGTGAGCAGGCAGGGTGGAATGGCTACACCTTC. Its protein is CAISEQAGWNGYTF.

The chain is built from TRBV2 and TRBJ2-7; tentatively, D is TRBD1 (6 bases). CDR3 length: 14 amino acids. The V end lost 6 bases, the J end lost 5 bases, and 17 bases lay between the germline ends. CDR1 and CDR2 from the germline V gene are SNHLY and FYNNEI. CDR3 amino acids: CASRTGISGDEQYF. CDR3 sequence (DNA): TGTGCCAGCAGAACAGGGATTTCGGGCGACGAGCAGTACTTC. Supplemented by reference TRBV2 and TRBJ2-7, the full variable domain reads EPEVTQTPSHQVTQMGQEVILRCVPISNHLYFYWYRQILGQKVEFLVSFYNNEISEKSEIFDDQFSVERPDGSNFTLKIRSTKLEDSAMYFCASRTGISGDEQYFGPGTRLTVT.

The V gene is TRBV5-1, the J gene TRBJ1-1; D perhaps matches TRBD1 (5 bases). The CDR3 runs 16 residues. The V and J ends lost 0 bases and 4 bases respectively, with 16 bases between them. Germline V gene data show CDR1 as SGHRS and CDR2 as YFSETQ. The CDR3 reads CASSLEGIRGSTEAFF. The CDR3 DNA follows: TGCGCCAGCAGCTTGGAAGGGATAAGGGGAAGCACTGAAGCTTTCTTT.

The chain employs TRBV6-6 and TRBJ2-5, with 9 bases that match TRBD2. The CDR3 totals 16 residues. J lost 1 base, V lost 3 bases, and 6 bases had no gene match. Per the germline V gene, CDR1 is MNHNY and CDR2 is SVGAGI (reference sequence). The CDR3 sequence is CASSYEREEVQETQYF. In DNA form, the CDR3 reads TGTGCCAGCAGTTATGAGCGGGAGGAGGTCCAAGAGACCCAGTACTTC.

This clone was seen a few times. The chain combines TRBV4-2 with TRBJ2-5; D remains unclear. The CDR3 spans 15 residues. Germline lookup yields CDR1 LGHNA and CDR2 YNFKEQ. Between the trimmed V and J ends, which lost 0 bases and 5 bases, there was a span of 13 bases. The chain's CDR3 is CASSQDVVNLETQYF. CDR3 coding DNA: TGTGCCAGCAGCCAAGACGTCGTTAATCTGGAGACCCAGTACTTC.